This paragraph covers one T cell receptor beta chain sequence. Under the authors' procedure: By means of reference gene primer amplification, nucleated cell counts were estimated. Sequencing was performed with immunoSEQ multiplex PCR; in TCRdb, only in-frame clones are kept and a portion is missing. V and J calls and clone size are as listed in that table; D and trimming were resolved from the DNA. Counted here are about 91,000 clones, approximately 86% occurring once; the ten biggest clones make up 7% to 8.5%. The sample belongs to a study of blood T cell repertoires in COVID-19. Study-level information: COVID-19 samples collected from the United States, Italy and Spain covered acute and convalescent phases. From T cells, B-cell-depleted T cells, or PBMCs came the material, which was cDNA or gDNA.

The CDR3 is made up of 13 amino acids. Germline CDR1 and CDR2: MNHEY and SMNVEV (reference sequence). Trimming stripped 6 bases from V and 4 bases from J, with 10 bases between. The sample taken for sequencing was peripheral blood. This sequence joins TRBV27 and TRBJ2-1, with D maybe TRBD1 (6 bases). The clonotype originates from a woman aged 65 to 85 with acute or convalescent COVID-19. In nucleotides, the CDR3 is TGTGCCAGCAGGGGCACAGGGTACAATGAGCAGTTCTTC. Translated, it gives CASRGTGYNEQFF.